This TCR beta chain emerged from a study of neurological immune-mediated disorders. The study drew its healthy controls from blood bank volunteers in Maryland, USA. 5'RACE employing 10-nucleotide random UMIs yielded the cDNA. TCRdb re-called the 5' RACE reads with MiXCR, one entry per CDR3 protein. This table has about 43,000 distinct CDR3 sequences, 10% to 15% appearing once. Germline CDR1 DFQATT, CDR2 SNEGSKA (reference sequence). This CDR3 has 14 amino acids. V was cut by 6 bases and J by 1 base, with 15 bases left in between. General study findings and limits: The greatest degree of TCR clonal expansion was observed in HTLV-1-associated myelopathy, with the lowest in multiple sclerosis, below that of healthy controls.

For this clonotype: Antigen unknown.

The specimen was PBMCs. The rearrangement links TRBV20-1 to TRBJ1-1, with D possibly TRBD1 on 6 matching bases. The sequence was collected from a female donor in good health. As DNA, the CDR3 is TGCAGTGCCCCTACCCCAGGGGCGAACACTGAAGCTTTCTTT. Translation: CSAPTPGANTEAFF.